This T cell receptor (beta chain) was identified in a study of regulatory T cells in long-lasting Graves disease. Time point here: newly diagnosed GD, antithyroid drugs for less than 3 months. RNA from PBMCs was the source of the TCR library. Combining iRepertoire HTBI primers with Arm-PCR of CDR3 regions, the authors built TCR beta libraries. TCRdb re-analysed the multiplex PCR reads in MiXCR, keeping a single row per CDR3 protein. Of 350,000 to 550,000 distinct CDR3 sequences listed, 12% to 15% are singletons. The CDR3 length is 17 residues. Germline V gives CDR1 SGHRS, CDR2 YFSETQ. The V gene lost 2 bases and the J gene lost 2 bases, with 17 bases spanning the gap. The same sample was also studied in work on T cells in Graves' hyperthyroidism and ophthalmopathy. That report notes: Ophthalmopathy was predicted by the model a median of approximately 6 months ahead of onset.

The sequence was obtained from a woman aged 50 to 60 with Graves disease. Sequencing was performed on peripheral blood mononuclear cells (PBMCs), taken at new diagnosis, from a patient treated with antithyroid drugs. V gene TRBV5-1 combines with J gene TRBJ1-5; TRBD1 might be the D (5 bases). The CDR3 DNA is TGCGCCAGCAGCTTCCTCCCGTCGGGGGGAGGCAATCAGCCCCAGCATTTT. Translated, it gives CASSFLPSGGGNQPQHF. The whole variable domain, remainder taken from reference TRBV5-1 and TRBJ1-5, is KAGVTQTPRYLIKTRGQQVTLSCSPISGHRSVSWYQQTPGQGLQFLFEYFSETQRNKGNFPGRFSGRQFSNSRSEMNVSTLELGDSALYLCASSFLPSGGGNQPQHFGDGTRLSIL.